The 24 T cell receptor beta chains below were found in one sample sequenced in a study of T-cell memory formation after mild COVID-19. TCRdb ran MiXCR on the 5' RACE reads and lists one entry per CDR3 protein. The sample shows under 300,000 distinct CDR3 sequences, 15% to 20% of them seen only once. Sequencing was performed on PBMCs or a T cell subset sorted from them (not recorded which). The receptors were gathered from a man aged 18 to 30 who had mild COVID-19 (a few samples of this study predate the infection). Cell type and time point are not known.

The chain couples TRBV6-5 to TRBJ1-2, with 7 positions matching TRBD1. The ends lost 6 bases at V and 2 bases at J; junction bases unmatched: 3. The CDR3 runs 13 residues. The V gene's germline CDR1 is MNHEY and CDR2 SVGAGI. The DNA of the CDR3 is TGTGCCAGCAGACGGGACAGAAACTATGGCTACACCTTC. Translated, it gives CASRRDRNYGYTF.

The V and J genes are TRBV21-1 and TRBJ2-3. TRBV21-1 is deemed a pseudogene. The CDR3 extends over 17 amino acids. CDR3 in DNA: TGTGCCAGCAGCAAAGTCGTGGGTGAACGTAGCACAGATACGCAGTATTTT. This sequence encodes CASSKVVGERSTDTQYF.

This clonotype was detected ten times or more. The chain links TRBV7-9 to TRBJ2-7; 8 nucleotides match TRBD2. The trim removed 5 bases at V and 2 bases at J, leaving 11 bases unmatched. The length of the CDR3 is 16 residues. The V gene's germline CDR1 is SEHNR and CDR2 FQNEAQ (reference sequence). CDR3: CASSGGGAGAAYEQYF. Here the CDR3 DNA reads TGTGCCAGCAGCGGAGGGGGAGCGGGGGCGGCCTACGAGCAGTACTTC. Using reference TRBV7-9 and TRBJ2-7 for the parts outside the CDR3, the full variable domain is DTGVSQNPRHKITKRGQNVTFRCDPISEHNRLYWYRQTLGQGPEFLTYFQNEAQLEKSRLLSDRFSAERPKGSFSTLEIQRTEQGDSAMYLCASSGGGAGAAYEQYFGPGTRLTVT.

This chain connects TRBV4-1 to TRBJ2-7; 10 bases are shared with TRBD2. The CDR3 covers 17 residues. The germline V gene has CDR1 MGHRA and CDR2 YSYEKL. The ends lost 0 bases at V and 2 bases at J; junction bases unmatched: 7. For the CDR3, the DNA is TGCGCCAGCAGCCAAGATCGGGAACTAGCGGGGACCTACGAGCAGTACTTC. It specifies CASSQDRELAGTYEQYF.

The chain employs TRBV24-1 and TRBJ2-2, with D tentatively TRBD1 (5 bases). V was clipped by 9 bases and J by 7 bases, with 14 bases between them. Germline V gene data show CDR1 as KGHDR and CDR2 as SFDVKD. This CDR3 region has 13 residues. The CDR3 nucleotides are TGTGCCACCCAAGGTTGGGGCGACGGGGAGCTGTTTTTT. Translation gives CATQGWGDGELFF.

The V call is TRBV7-2, the J call TRBJ2-1; possible D gene TRBD1, 5 bases. In germline, CDR1 is SGHTA, CDR2 FQGNSA. Deletions cut 1 base from V and 8 bases from J, with 15 bases between. The CDR3 runs 15 residues. CDR3 loop: CASSLGGQGGDEQFF. CDR3 coding DNA: TGTGCCAGCAGCTTAGGGGGCCAGGGTGGGGATGAGCAGTTCTTC.

This chain uses TRBV24-1 with TRBJ1-4; 7 bases are shared with TRBD1. V lost 4 bases and J lost 8; bases outside the gene matches: 9. CDR3 length: 15 residues. Germline CDR1 reads KGHDR; CDR2 reads SFDVKD. The CDR3 region has the DNA TGTGCCACCAGTGACCCACGACAGGGCGGCGAAAAACTGTTTTTT. Amino acids: CATSDPRQGGEKLFF.

This clonotype has just a few counts. The chain carries TRBV9 and TRBJ2-2; D might be TRBD2 (6 bases). CDR1 and CDR2 from the germline V gene are SGDLS and YYNGEE. Between the trimmed V and J ends, which lost 2 bases and 5 bases, there was a span of 13 bases. The CDR3 has 15 amino acids. The CDR3 region has the DNA TGTGCCAGCAGCGTTATGGGACTTAGAACCGGGGAGCTGTTTTTT. Translation: CASSVMGLRTGELFF.

V usage is TRBV5-1 and J usage is TRBJ2-3; 12 positions agree with TRBD2. The CDR3 sequence is 16 residues long. J lost 5 bases, V lost 1 base, and 5 bases had no gene match. CDR1 is SGHRS and CDR2 is YFSETQ in the germline V gene. CDR3 DNA sequence: TGCGCCAGCAGCTTGAAACTAGCGGGGGGTGGAGATACGCAGTATTTT. It yields the protein CASSLKLAGGGDTQYF.

V and J are TRBV20-1 and TRBJ2-5, with D perhaps TRBD2 (6 bases). V lost 1 base and J lost 9, with 21 bases in between. CDR1 and CDR2 from the germline V gene are DFQATT and SNEGSKA (reference sequence). This CDR3 region has 15 residues. The CDR3 region is CSARALAEYVVAQYF. CDR3 DNA: TGCAGTGCTAGAGCGTTAGCGGAGTACGTTGTTGCCCAGTACTTC.

In this sample, this clonotype turned up a few times. The chain has TRBV6-2 or TRBV6-3 and TRBJ2-1, with 9 nucleotides matching TRBD2. The CDR3 has 13 residues. Germline V gives CDR1 MNHEY, CDR2 SVGEGT. The CDR3 DNA reads TGTGCGGGTCGGCGGGGGGGCCTCGATGAGCAGTTCTTC. It yields the protein CAGRRGGLDEQFF.

The V call is TRBV5-1, the J call TRBJ1-1, with 8 nucleotides matching TRBD1. V trimming: 4 bases; J trimming: 0 bases; junction bases outside the gene matches: 11. Germline CDR1 and CDR2: SGHRS and YFSETQ. The CDR3 has 17 amino acids. The DNA of the CDR3 is TGCGCCAGCAGCCCCCGCCGAGCGGGACAGGTGAACACTGAAGCTTTCTTT. This sequence encodes CASSPRRAGQVNTEAFF.

This clonotype has more than one count but fewer than ten. This rearrangement joins TRBV7-9 to TRBJ2-7, with unresolved D. Deletions cut 2 bases from V and 6 bases from J, with 11 bases between. Germline V gene data show CDR1 as SEHNR and CDR2 as FQNEAQ (reference sequence). The CDR3 consists of 13 residues. The CDR3 loop is CASSLMDGSEQYF. The CDR3 nucleotides read TGTGCCAGCAGCTTAATGGATGGTAGCGAGCAGTACTTC.

The table lists this clonotype with a few counts. The rearrangement joins TRBV5-1 to TRBJ2-2, with a tentative D call TRBD1 (6 bases). V lost 0 bases and J lost 4, with 13 bases in between. Germline V gene lookup returns CDR1 SGHRS and CDR2 YFSETQ. The CDR3 is 16 residues long. The CDR3: CASSLEADRLTGELFF. Here the CDR3 DNA reads TGCGCCAGCAGCTTGGAAGCGGACAGACTCACCGGGGAGCTGTTTTTT.

This clonotype was recorded a few times. The CDR3 DNA is TGCAGCGTTCGACCGGGACAGGGGAATGAGCAGTTCTTC. It translates to CSVRPGQGNEQFF. This chain connects TRBV29-1 to TRBJ2-1; 10 nucleotides agree with TRBD1. This CDR3 has 13 residues. V shed 5 bases, J shed 7 bases, and the junction held 5 bases outside the gene matches. Germline-derived CDR1 and CDR2 are SQVTM and ANQGSEA.

DNA for the CDR3: TGCAGCGTTGAAGACGGGGGGCCCAAGTATTTT. Its protein product is CSVEDGGPKYF. J is TRBJ2-3 and V is TRBV29-1, with D possibly TRBD2 on 7 matching bases. Per germline, CDR1 SQVTM and CDR2 ANQGSEA. V lost 0 bases and J 13 bases, leaving 11 bases between the germline ends. This CDR3 is built from 11 residues.

This clonotype was found a few times. The chain employs TRBV12-3 or TRBV12-4 and TRBJ2-3; a possible D gene is TRBD2 (6 bases). The CDR3 has 13 residues. Trimming shortened V by 5 bases and J by 4 bases, and 10 bases separated the two germline ends. The CDR3 sequence: CASSPGGSDTQYF. The CDR3 region has the DNA TGTGCCAGCAGTCCCGGGGGATCAGATACGCAGTATTTT.

The rearrangement joins TRBV11-2 to TRBJ1-1, with D maybe TRBD1 (5 bases). The CDR3 spans 17 residues. The germline V gene encodes CDR1 SGHAT and CDR2 FQNNGV. V was trimmed by 5 bases and J by 0 bases, leaving 19 bases between them. In nucleotides, the CDR3 is TGTGCCAGCAGCCTCACCGTCCTACCGGGGGTGAACACTGAAGCTTTCTTT. Translated: CASSLTVLPGVNTEAFF. Combining the CDR3 with reference TRBV11-2 and TRBJ1-1 gives the whole variable domain EAGVAQSPRYKIIEKRQSVAFWCNPISGHATLYWYQQILGQGPKLLIQFQNNGVVDDSQLPKDRFSAERLKGVDSTLKIQPAKLEDSAVYLCASSLTVLPGVNTEAFFGQGTRLTVV.

This clonotype was observed a handful of times. CDR3 DNA sequence: TGTGCCAGCAGTTTACTTTTTCGTCACGGACTAGCGGGGGCACCCCTAGCCAAAAACATTCAGTACTTC. Protein sequence: CASSLLFRHGLAGAPLAKNIQYF. The J gene is TRBJ2-4, the V gene TRBV12-3 or TRBV12-4; 13 bases map to TRBD2. Trimming cost V 2 bases and J 0 bases; bases outside gene matches: 19. The CDR3 consists of 23 residues.

The chain uses TRBV9 and TRBJ2-5; D is unclear. The V gene's germline CDR1 is SGDLS and CDR2 YYNGEE. There are 14 residues in the CDR3. Trimming took off 4 bases at V and 5 bases at J, with 15 bases between the two ends. CDR3 sequence reads: CASSSSPGEETQYF. CDR3 coding DNA: TGTGCCAGCAGCTCAAGCCCTGGAGAGGAGACCCAGTACTTC.

V is TRBV29-1 and J is TRBJ2-3; D is unclear. With 6 bases removed from V and 5 bases from J, the gap between germline ends came to 15 bases. CDR1 is SQVTM and CDR2 is ANQGSEA in the germline V gene. CDR3 size: 13 residues. CDR3 protein: CSVRRPTGDTQYF. The CDR3 nucleotides read TGCAGCGTCCGTCGGCCTACCGGAGATACGCAGTATTTT.

This rearrangement joins TRBV7-9 to TRBJ2-5; D call uncertain. The CDR3 is made up of 15 amino acids. V lost 3 bases and J lost 1, with 12 bases in between. Germline assignment: CDR1 SEHNR and CDR2 FQNEAQ (reference sequence). This CDR3 reads CASSFGRTTQETQYF. CDR3 coding DNA: TGTGCCAGCAGCTTCGGACGTACGACCCAAGAGACCCAGTACTTC.

This clonotype was seen a few times. The V and J genes are TRBV7-2 and TRBJ2-2; D might be TRBD1 (6 bases). The CDR3 is 19 residues long. The V and J ends lost 2 bases and 0 bases respectively, with 19 bases between them. Germline CDR1 reads SGHTA; CDR2 reads FQGNSA. This chain's CDR3 is CASSLKGQGRFTNTGELFF. CDR3 DNA sequence: TGTGCCAGCAGCTTAAAAGGGCAGGGGCGATTTACGAACACCGGGGAGCTGTTTTTT.

This clonotype was counted between two and nine times. This sequence joins TRBV7-2 and TRBJ1-1; no definite D call. There are 14 residues in the CDR3. The germline V and J ends were trimmed by 4 bases and 3 bases, with 12 bases remaining between them. The germline V gene has CDR1 SGHTA and CDR2 FQGNSA. CDR3 bases: TGTGCCAGCAGCTCGCCAGGCGGTTACACTGAAGCTTTCTTT. It is translated as CASSSPGGYTEAFF.